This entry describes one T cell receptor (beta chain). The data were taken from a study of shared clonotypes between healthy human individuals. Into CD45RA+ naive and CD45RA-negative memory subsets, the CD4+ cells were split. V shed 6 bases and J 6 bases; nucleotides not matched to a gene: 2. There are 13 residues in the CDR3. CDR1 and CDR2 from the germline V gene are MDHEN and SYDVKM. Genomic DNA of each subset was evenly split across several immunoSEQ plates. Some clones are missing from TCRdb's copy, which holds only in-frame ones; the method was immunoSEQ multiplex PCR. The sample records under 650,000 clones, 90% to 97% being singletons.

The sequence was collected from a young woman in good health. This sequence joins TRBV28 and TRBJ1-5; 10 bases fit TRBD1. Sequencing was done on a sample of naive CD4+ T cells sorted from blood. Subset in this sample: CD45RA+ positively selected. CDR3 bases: TGTGCCAGCAGGACAGGGGGCACTCAGCCCCAGCATTTT. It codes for CASRTGGTQPQHF. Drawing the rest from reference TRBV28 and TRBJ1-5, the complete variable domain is DVKVTQSSRYLVKRTGEKVFLECVQDMDHENMFWYRQDPGLGLRLIYFSYDVKMKEKGDIPEGYSVSREKKERFSLILESASTNQTSMYLCASRTGGTQPQHFGDGTRLSIL.